This T cell receptor beta chain was retrieved from a study of blood T cell repertoires in COVID-19 (dated by TCRdb to the early 2020s). At the level of the whole study: Samples from collaborators originated in the United States, Italy and Spain and spanned both the acute and convalescent phases of COVID-19. The material from the prospective study consisted of cDNA or gDNA derived from T cells, B-cell-depleted T cells, or PBMCs. The dataset comprised deeply sampled blood TCRbeta repertoires from subjects exposed to, actively infected with, or recovered from COVID-19. The repertoires were released in a freely available public database meant as a resource for research on the immune response to SARS-CoV-2. The samples were drawn from two sources: the first 160 participants of the ongoing ImmuneRACE study, and over 1,000 subjects contributed by 6 global collaborators. Sample metadata almost always included a de-identified subject ID, COVID-19 status, age in years and sex. Where available, HLA class I and class II types were obtained from metadata supplied by the sample provider rather than from assay-based typing.

The collaborating institutions used their own protocols to collect whole blood in K2EDTA tubes. For TCRbeta analysis, collaborators shipped samples in one of three forms: frozen whole blood, isolated PBMCs, or DNA extracted from either of those sample types. The germline V gene provides CDR1 MDHEN and CDR2 SYDVKM. Counted from cysteine to phenylalanine, this CDR3 has 18 amino acids. Only CDR3 DNA is held: 54 bases, read in frame from base 1. V is cut back by 5 bases and J by 8 bases, with 21 bases in the junction unmatched. TCRbeta CDR3 regions were amplified from genomic DNA using the immunoSEQ Assay, a bias-controlled multiplex PCR. The source study handled its data this way. Within the assay, amplification of reference gene primers was used to estimate how many nucleated cells each sample contained. To quantify the absolute abundance of each unique TCRbeta CDR3 rearrangement, sequence reads were collapsed and filtered. For each sample, productive Simpson clonality was calculated by taking the square root of Simpson's diversity index across productive rearrangements. TCRdb re-hosts the immuneACCESS table, in-frame sequences only. Its copies lack some clones; in the studies checked, an unresolved V gene accounts for under half of them, and the cause for the rest is not known. V and J calls plus clone size are reproduced from that table; the DNA served to infer D and trimming. The sample table contains over 130,000 clones; only one count was recorded for approximately 86% of them. The top ten constitute around 5% of the sample.

Overall study outcomes, separate from this receptor: How much clinical and demographic metadata was included differed by source and by participant, and the metadata was provided uncurated.

A word on this clone: Its antigen is not yet known. There are no base qualities to consult, and no much larger clone falls within one base.

The sequenced material came from peripheral blood. The rearranged chain carries TRBV28 and TRBJ2-1, with 7 junctional bases fitting TRBD2. The sequence came from a human donor in a cohort sampled during active COVID-19. The DNA sequence follows: TGTGCCAGCAGTGGCGCGTCTAGGGCGTCTAGCGGACTCGATGAGCAGTTCTTC. Its protein reads: CASSGASRASSGLDEQFF.